This T cell receptor (beta chain) was sequenced during a study of Ad26.COV2.S vaccination and SARS-CoV-2 variants. Trimming stripped 0 bases from V and 0 bases from J, with 6 bases between. The CDR3 loop spans 15 amino acids. Germline V gene data show CDR1 as MNHEY and CDR2 as SVGAGI. Profiled with immunoSEQ multiplex PCR; TCRdb holds only in-frame clones, not every one. In the table there are about 400,000 clones, approximately 90% of which are singletons. Treatment in this sample: about 20 received Ad26.COV2.S at low or high dose, single or two shots; about five received placebo; per-sample allocation not given. Specimens were obtained on day 63 following the first vaccine or placebo injection.

The V and J genes are TRBV6-5 and TRBJ1-3; D gene ambiguous. This sequence originates from a person between 18 and 65 years old who received the Ad26.COV2.S COVID-19 vaccine or a placebo. The sample in question was peripheral blood, obtained in a trial of Ad26.COV2.S vaccine versus placebo. CDR3: CASSYSANSGNTIYF. The CDR3 DNA is TGTGCCAGCAGTTACTCGGCCAACTCTGGAAACACCATATATTTT.